The rows below give T cell receptor beta chains drawn from one sample of a study of blood T cell repertoires in COVID-19. Produced via immunoSEQ multiplex PCR; TCRdb's table is partial and in-frame only. The table includes about 170,000 clones, around 74% detected once. Sequencing was done on a sample of peripheral blood. The origin of the receptors is an elderly woman with acute or convalescent COVID-19. The CDR3 runs from the conserved cysteine through the conserved F or W. The D gene is left open where the match is weak. Clone size is not always given. Where it is, it says once, few, many or a class for expanded clones.

D gene	V gene	clone size	J gene	CDR3 protein	CDR3 DNA
TRBD1	TRBV5-1	few	TRBJ2-3	CASQGGQGQYF	TGCGCCAGTCAGGGGGGACAGGGGCAGTATTTT
TRBD2	TRBV6-1	NA	TRBJ2-3	CASSARTSLPDTQYF	TGTGCCAGCAGTGCTAGGACTAGCCTTCCAGATACGCAGTATTTT
TRBD1	TRBV19	once	TRBJ1-1	CASSIGQGSVTEAFF	TGTGCCAGTAGTATTGGACAGGGGTCGGTCACTGAAGCTTTCTTT
NA	TRBV6-2/TRBV6-3	few	TRBJ2-6	CASSYGGGTGANVLTF	TGTGCCAGCAGTTACGGCGGGGGCACTGGGGCCAACGTCCTGACTTTC
NA	TRBV4-3	NA	TRBJ1-1	CASSQSRLGNTEAFF	TGCGCCAGCAGCCAATCGAGGCTCGGGAACACTGAAGCTTTCTTT
NA	TRBV15	once	TRBJ1-6	CATSRDQLGSSPLHF	TGTGCCACCAGCAGAGATCAATTAGGGAGTTCACCCCTCCACTTT
TRBD2	TRBV11-2	NA	TRBJ2-7	CASSLDLAGVYEQYF	TGTGCCAGCAGCTTAGACCTAGCGGGAGTCTACGAGCAGTACTTC
NA	TRBV2	NA	TRBJ1-5	CASSENGAGSNQPQHF	TGTGCCAGCAGTGAAAACGGGGCGGGAAGCAATCAGCCCCAGCATTTT
NA	TRBV30	NA	TRBJ1-4	CAWSGASGLNEKLFF	TGTGCCTGGAGTGGGGCCAGTGGCCTTAATGAAAAACTGTTTTTT
TRBD1	TRBV9	few	TRBJ1-6	CASSVQGAGSPLHF	TGTGCCAGCAGCGTACAGGGGGCCGGTTCACCCCTCCACTTT
NA	TRBV19	NA	TRBJ1-5	CASSIEGGQPQHF	TGTGCCAGTAGTATCGAGGGTGGACAGCCCCAGCATTTT
NA	TRBV11-2	NA	TRBJ2-7	CASSFQGFTYEQYF	TGTGCCAGCAGCTTTCAGGGATTCACCTACGAGCAGTACTTC
NA	TRBV5-8	NA	TRBJ1-5	CASSLGQDTGQPQHF	TGTGCCAGCAGCTTGGGACAGGATACGGGACAGCCCCAGCATTTT
NA	TRBV28	NA	TRBJ2-3	CASSWGRMTDTQYF	TGTGCCAGCAGTTGGGGCAGGATGACAGATACGCAGTATTTT
TRBD2	TRBV9	NA	TRBJ2-7	CASSSGLESLGQYF	TGTGCCAGCAGCTCGGGACTAGAATCGCTTGGGCAGTACTTC
TRBD1	TRBV2	NA	TRBJ1-1	CASKRAGGTEAFF	TGTGCCAGCAAGCGGGCAGGGGGGACTGAAGCTTTCTTT
NA	TRBV9	NA	TRBJ1-4	CASSTRGTGHEKLFF	TGTGCCAGCAGCACCCGGGGTACGGGTCATGAAAAACTGTTTTTT
TRBD1	TRBV7-2	NA	TRBJ1-4	CASSQGQGGEKLFF	TGTGCCAGCAGCCAGGGACAGGGAGGGGAAAAACTGTTTTTT
NA	TRBV6-1	NA	TRBJ1-1	CASSEYLNTEAFF	TGTGCCAGCAGTGAATATCTGAACACTGAAGCTTTCTTT
NA	TRBV7-2	NA	TRBJ2-5	CASSPDNLRETQYF	TGTGCCAGCAGCCCGGACAACCTGCGGGAGACCCAGTACTTC
NA	TRBV4-2	NA	TRBJ2-7	CASSQDWVVTYEQYF	TGTGCCAGCAGCCAAGATTGGGTTGTGACTTACGAGCAGTACTTC
NA	TRBV4-1	NA	TRBJ1-1	CASSQDPGALNTEAFF	TGCGCCAGCAGCCAAGACCCAGGGGCCCTGAACACTGAAGCTTTCTTT
NA	TRBV3-1/TRBV3-2	once	TRBJ1-3	CASSQDLVSGNTIYF	TGTGCCAGCAGCCAAGATCTAGTCTCTGGAAACACCATATATTTT
NA	TRBV5-1	NA	TRBJ2-6	CASSPGQQSSGANVLTF	TGCGCCAGCAGCCCCGGACAACAAAGCTCTGGGGCCAACGTCCTGACTTTC
NA	TRBV24-1	NA	TRBJ1-5	CATSDPKTGLGPQHF	TGTGCCACCAGTGATCCTAAGACGGGTCTTGGGCCCCAGCATTTT
NA	TRBV10-2	NA	TRBJ1-3	CASSQGRHGASGNTIYF	TGCGCCAGCAGTCAGGGGCGGCACGGAGCCTCTGGAAACACCATATATTTT
TRBD1	TRBV6-4	NA	TRBJ1-5	CASSAGTAGNQPQHF	TGTGCCAGCAGTGCCGGGACAGCAGGCAATCAGCCCCAGCATTTT
TRBD1	TRBV7-3	NA	TRBJ1-1	CASSLQGDTEAFF	TGTGCCAGCAGCCTACAGGGGGACACTGAAGCTTTCTTT
NA	TRBV30	NA	TRBJ1-3	CAWSTRTLRHTIYF	TGTGCCTGGAGTACTAGGACGCTCCGACACACCATATATTTT
NA	TRBV6-5	once	TRBJ1-1	CASSSVLNTEAFF	TGTGCCAGCAGTTCTGTTTTGAACACTGAAGCTTTCTTT
NA	TRBV7-3	NA	TRBJ2-3	CASSTSGANTDTQYF	TGTGCCAGCAGCACCTCAGGGGCTAACACAGATACGCAGTATTTT
NA	TRBV7-6	once	TRBJ1-1	CASSLAGRSEAFF	TGTGCCAGCAGCTTAGCTGGGCGTTCTGAAGCTTTCTTT
NA	TRBV5-6	NA	TRBJ1-1	CASSVFEGVAAFF	TGTGCCAGCAGCGTTTTTGAAGGAGTAGCAGCTTTCTTT
NA	TRBV5-4	NA	TRBJ2-1	CASSPGLSSYNEQFF	TGTGCCAGCAGCCCTGGACTGAGCTCCTACAATGAGCAGTTCTTC
NA	TRBV6-5	many	TRBJ1-2	CASSPPFAVKYGYTF	TGTGCCAGCAGTCCCCCTTTTGCAGTTAAATATGGCTACACCTTC